These 20 T cell receptor beta chains came from one sample sequenced in a study of T-cell memory formation after mild COVID-19. Using its own MiXCR run on the 5' RACE reads, TCRdb lists one record per CDR3 protein. Of roughly 190,000 distinct CDR3 sequences in the sample, about 11% were seen once. Sequenced sample: PBMCs or a T cell subset sorted from them (not recorded which). The receptors come from a man between 18 and 35 years old who had mild COVID-19 (a few samples of this study predate the infection). Cell type and time point are not known.

In this sample, this clonotype turned up a few times. This rearrangement joins TRBV18 to TRBJ2-7; D is perhaps TRBD1 (5 bases). CDR3 length: 13 amino acids. Germline V lookup: CDR1 KGHSH, CDR2 LQKENI. Trimming took 2 bases from V and 4 from J, leaving 9 bases between them. In DNA, the CDR3 is TGTGCCAGCTCACCAGCCCAGGGATACGAGCAGTACGTC. Translating it yields CASSPAQGYEQYV.

The V call is TRBV5-1, the J call TRBJ2-1; D unclear. This CDR3 has 14 residues. V lost 4 bases, J lost 3 bases, and 11 bases lay in between. Germline lookup yields CDR1 SGHRS and CDR2 YFSETQ. DNA of the CDR3: TGCGCCAGCAGCGTAGACTCTGGCTACAATGAGCAGTTCTTC. Encoded protein: CASSVDSGYNEQFF.

This clonotype was detected only a few times. The rearrangement uses TRBV18 and TRBJ1-2; D is undetermined. Germline V gene lookup returns CDR1 KGHSH and CDR2 LQKENI. V lost 6 bases to trimming and J lost 7 bases, with 12 bases between them. The CDR3 has 12 amino acids. The CDR3 spells CASSAARSGYTF. The CDR3 bases are TGTGCCAGCTCGGCGGCAAGGTCTGGCTACACCTTC. The full variable domain, rest sourced from reference TRBV18 and TRBJ1-2, is NAGVMQNPRHLVRRRGQEARLRCSPMKGHSHVYWYRQLPEEGLKFMVYLQKENIIDESGMPKERFSAEFPKEGPSILRIQQVVRGDSAAYFCASSAARSGYTFGSGTRLTVV.

This clonotype was seen only a few times. At one end, the junction sequence differs from germline, possibly due to a read error. This chain uses TRBV5-1 with TRBJ2-3, with D maybe TRBD1 (7 bases). The germline CDR1 and CDR2 sequences are SGHRS and YFSETQ. The CDR3 extends over 16 amino acids. Here the CDR3 reads CASSYGPAAGTDKQYF. For the CDR3, the DNA is TGCGCCAGCAGCTACGGGCCCGCGGCGGGGACAGATAAGCAGTATTTT.

The chain joins TRBV2 to TRBJ1-2; TRBD1 aligns across 10 bases. Trimming at V came to 5 bases and at J to 6 bases, leaving 6 bases not matched to a gene. CDR1 is SNHLY and CDR2 is FYNNEI in the germline V gene. The CDR3 consists of 14 residues. The CDR3 sequence is CASSRDRGLDGYTF. CDR3 coding DNA: TGTGCCAGCAGTCGCGACAGGGGGCTAGATGGCTACACCTTC.

This clonotype has more than one count but fewer than ten. The V call is TRBV7-8, the J call TRBJ1-6, with D tentatively TRBD1 (6 bases). CDR1 and CDR2 from the germline V gene are SGHVS and FQNEAQ. The CDR3 covers 15 residues. V lost 3 bases to trimming and J lost 4 bases, with 10 bases between them. The chain's CDR3 is CASSLDSVYNSPLHF. The CDR3 region has the DNA TGTGCCAGCAGCTTGGACAGCGTTTATAATTCACCCCTCCACTTT.

This clonotype was observed a few times. The rearrangement joins TRBV6-2 or TRBV6-3 to TRBJ2-2, with D possibly TRBD1 on 5 matching bases. This CDR3 region has 15 residues. Trimming pared 6 bases from V and 5 bases from J, leaving 16 bases between. Germline V gene data show CDR1 as MNHEY and CDR2 as SVGEGT. CDR3 in amino acids: CASRPPIRVTGELFF. The CDR3 DNA reads TGTGCCAGCAGACCACCCATCAGGGTTACCGGGGAGCTGTTTTTT.

This sequence joins TRBV5-6 and TRBJ2-7; D is unresolved. Trimming left V 3 bases short and J 2 bases short, with 9 bases between. The CDR3 runs 13 residues. Germline assignment: CDR1 SGHDT and CDR2 YYEEEE. The chain's CDR3 is CASSSRRTYEQYV. The CDR3 bases are TGTGCCAGCAGCTCCCGGCGCACCTACGAGCAGTACGTC.

This sequence joins TRBV29-1 and TRBJ2-2; D is undetermined. V gave up 4 bases and J gave up 1 base, with 7 bases separating them. The CDR3 runs to 13 residues. Germline CDR1 SQVTM, CDR2 ANQGSEA. The DNA for the CDR3 is TGCAGCGTTGGCCTCCTGAACACCGGGGAGCTGTTTTTT. This sequence encodes CSVGLLNTGELFF.

This clonotype appeared once. The J gene is TRBJ2-7, the V gene TRBV6-6; 7 nucleotides agree with TRBD1. V lost 5 bases to trimming and J lost 2 bases; unmatched junction nucleotides: 6. The CDR3 runs to 14 residues. Per germline, CDR1 MNHNY and CDR2 SVGAGI (reference sequence). The CDR3 region has the DNA TGTGCCAGCAGTGACGACAGGGCAACCTACGAGCAGTACGTC. It yields the protein CASSDDRATYEQYV.

This clonotype was seen more than once but under ten times. V gene TRBV5-1 combines with J gene TRBJ2-5; TRBD1 might be the D (6 bases). Germline values: CDR1 SGHRS, CDR2 YFSETQ. The V and J ends lost 7 bases and 9 bases respectively, with 22 bases between them. The length of the CDR3 is 14 residues. CDR3 in amino acids: CASQGMGATESQYF. The CDR3, as DNA: TGCGCCAGCCAGGGTATGGGGGCAACGGAGTCCCAGTACTTC. Full variable domain (outside the CDR3, taken from reference TRBV5-1 and TRBJ2-5): KAGVTQTPRYLIKTRGQQVTLSCSPISGHRSVSWYQQTPGQGLQFLFEYFSETQRNKGNFPGRFSGRQFSNSRSEMNVSTLELGDSALYLCASQGMGATESQYFGPGTRLLVL.

This chain joins TRBV5-1 and TRBJ1-4; 7 nucleotides match TRBD1. This CDR3 region has 14 residues. Trimming at V came to 0 bases and at J to 8 bases, leaving 4 bases not matched to a gene. Germline V lookup: CDR1 SGHRS, CDR2 YFSETQ. For the CDR3, the DNA is TGCGCCAGCAGCTTGGGCCAGGGGGTGGAAAAACTGTTTTTT. It is translated as CASSLGQGVEKLFF. Complete variable domain (other parts from reference TRBV5-1 and TRBJ1-4): KAGVTQTPRYLIKTRGQQVTLSCSPISGHRSVSWYQQTPGQGLQFLFEYFSETQRNKGNFPGRFSGRQFSNSRSEMNVSTLELGDSALYLCASSLGQGVEKLFFGSGTQLSVL.

The rearrangement uses TRBV20-1 and TRBJ1-6, with D perhaps TRBD1 (6 bases). Looked up from germline, CDR1 is DFQATT and CDR2 is SNEGSKA (reference sequence). Trimming shortened V by 6 bases and J by 13 bases, and 13 bases separated the two germline ends. The CDR3 totals 11 residues. CDR3 DNA: TGCAGTGCCGAGGGGGGGCGCCCCCTCCACTTT. Amino acid sequence: CSAEGGRPLHF.

In this sample, this clonotype turned up a few times. The rearrangement links TRBV5-1 to TRBJ2-1; D tentatively reads TRBD1 or TRBD2 (7 bases each). This CDR3 comprises 14 residues. Trimming stripped 4 bases from V and 8 bases from J, with 16 bases between. Germline V CDR1 and CDR2: SGHRS, YFSETQ. As DNA, the CDR3 is TGCGCCAGCAGCGGGGGACAGCGGGGCGATGAGCAGTTCTTC. Protein product: CASSGGQRGDEQFF.

The table lists this clonotype with a few counts. The rearrangement uses TRBV10-3 and TRBJ2-1; TRBD2 matches 14 bases. In germline, CDR1 is ENHRY, CDR2 SYGVKD. This CDR3 comprises 17 residues. V shed 6 bases and J 8 bases; nucleotides not matched to a gene: 12. CDR3 sequence: CAISRYQTSGGAYEQFF. CDR3 nucleotide sequence: TGTGCCATCAGCCGATACCAGACTAGCGGGGGGGCATATGAGCAGTTCTTC.

This clonotype has more than one count but fewer than ten. J is TRBJ2-5 and V is TRBV18; 7 bases agree with TRBD2. Germline V gene sequence: CDR1 KGHSH, CDR2 LQKENI. CDR3 length: 15 amino acids. The trim removed 1 base at V and 5 bases at J, leaving 7 bases unmatched. CDR3 protein: CASSPQSGARETQYF. Here the CDR3 DNA reads TGTGCCAGCTCACCACAGAGCGGGGCCCGCGAGACCCAGTACTTC.

In its sample, this clonotype was seen a few times. V gene TRBV6-5 combines with J gene TRBJ2-4; 10 nucleotides line up with TRBD1. The germline CDR1 and CDR2 sequences are MNHEY and SVGAGI. The CDR3 is 16 amino acids. The V and J ends lost 4 bases and 8 bases, in that order; junction bases with no gene match: 11. The CDR3 DNA is TGTGCCAGCAGTTCTCATCCGGGACAGGGGAGAGACATTCAGTACTTC. Protein: CASSSHPGQGRDIQYF.

This clonotype appeared a few times. A much more abundant neighbour one base away suggests this may be a read error. CDR3 sequence reads: CASSRPTDTQYF. The CDR3 region has the DNA TGTGCCAGCAGCCGCCCCACAGATACGCAGTATTTT. The V gene is TRBV7-9, the J gene TRBJ2-3, with D unresolved. The CDR3 has 12 residues. V was trimmed by 5 bases and J by 2 bases, leaving 5 bases between them. Germline CDR1 reads SEHNR; CDR2 reads FQNEAQ (reference sequence). The full variable domain, rest sourced from reference TRBV7-9 and TRBJ2-3, is DTGVSQNPRHKITKRGQNVTFRCDPISEHNRLYWYRQTLGQGPEFLTYFQNEAQLEKSRLLSDRFSAERPKGSFSTLEIQRTEQGDSAMYLCASSRPTDTQYFGPGTRLTVL.

This clonotype has at least ten counts. The rearrangement uses TRBV27 and TRBJ2-5; D gene unclear. The CDR3 is 12 amino acids. Trimming stripped 6 bases from V and 5 bases from J, with 10 bases between. Germline V gene sequence: CDR1 MNHEY, CDR2 SMNVEV (reference sequence). The DNA of the CDR3 is TGTGCCAGCAGGGGCCTCTTGGAGACCCAGTACTTC. It yields the protein CASRGLLETQYF.

The sample holds a few counts of this clonotype. The chain recombines TRBV6-2 or TRBV6-3 with TRBJ2-7, with D possibly matching TRBD1 (6 bases). This CDR3 is 19 amino acids long. From germline, CDR1 is MNHEY and CDR2 SVGEGT. V was trimmed by 2 bases and J by 1 base, leaving 24 bases between them. CDR3 DNA sequence: TGTGCCAGCAGTTACACTCACCTCCGGGACACCCACCGGTCCTACGAGCAGTACGTC. Translating gives CASSYTHLRDTHRSYEQYV.